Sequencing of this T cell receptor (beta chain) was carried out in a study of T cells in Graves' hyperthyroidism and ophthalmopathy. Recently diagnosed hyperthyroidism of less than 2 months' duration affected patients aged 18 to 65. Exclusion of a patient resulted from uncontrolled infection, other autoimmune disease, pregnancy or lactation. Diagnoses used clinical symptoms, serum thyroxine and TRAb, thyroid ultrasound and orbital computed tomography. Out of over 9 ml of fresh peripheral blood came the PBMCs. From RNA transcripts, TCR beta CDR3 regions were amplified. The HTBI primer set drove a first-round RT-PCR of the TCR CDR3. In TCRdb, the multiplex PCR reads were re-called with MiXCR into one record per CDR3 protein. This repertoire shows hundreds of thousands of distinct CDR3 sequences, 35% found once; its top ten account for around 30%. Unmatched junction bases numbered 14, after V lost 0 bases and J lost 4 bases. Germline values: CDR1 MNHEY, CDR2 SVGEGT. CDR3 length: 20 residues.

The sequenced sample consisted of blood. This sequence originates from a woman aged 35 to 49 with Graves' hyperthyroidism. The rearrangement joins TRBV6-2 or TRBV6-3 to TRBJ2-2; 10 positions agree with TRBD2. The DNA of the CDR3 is TGTGCCAGCAGTTACTCGTCTAGCGGGAGCCACCAACTGTCCACCGGGGAGCTGTTTTTT. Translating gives CASSYSSSGSHQLSTGELFF.